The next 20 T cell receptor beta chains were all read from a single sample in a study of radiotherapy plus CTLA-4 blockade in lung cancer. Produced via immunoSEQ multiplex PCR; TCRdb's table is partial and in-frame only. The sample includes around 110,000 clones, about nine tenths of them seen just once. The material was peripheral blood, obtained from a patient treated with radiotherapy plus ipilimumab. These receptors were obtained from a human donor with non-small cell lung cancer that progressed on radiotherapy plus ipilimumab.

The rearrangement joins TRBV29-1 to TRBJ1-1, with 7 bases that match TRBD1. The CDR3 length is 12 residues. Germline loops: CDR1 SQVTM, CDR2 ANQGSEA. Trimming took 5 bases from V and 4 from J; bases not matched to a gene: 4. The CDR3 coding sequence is TGCAGCGTTTCTCAGGGGGTCACTGAAGCTTTCTTT. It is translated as CSVSQGVTEAFF.

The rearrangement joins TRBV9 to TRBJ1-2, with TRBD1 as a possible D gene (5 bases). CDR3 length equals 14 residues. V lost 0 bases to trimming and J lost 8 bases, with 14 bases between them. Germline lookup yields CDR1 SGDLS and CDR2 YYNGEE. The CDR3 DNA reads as TGTGCCAGCAGCGTAGATCAGTTCCGGGGCGGCTACACCTTC. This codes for CASSVDQFRGGYTF.

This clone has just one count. The CDR3, as DNA: TGTGCCAGCAGCCCCCCTTCGGGATACGGAGTCGAGCAGTACTTC. This sequence encodes CASSPPSGYGVEQYF. This chain joins TRBV5-4 and TRBJ2-7; D is possibly TRBD2 (5 bases). Looked up from germline, CDR1 is SGHNT and CDR2 is YYREEE (reference sequence). The V end was cut by 4 bases, the J end by 6 bases, with 20 bases between. This CDR3 region has 15 residues.

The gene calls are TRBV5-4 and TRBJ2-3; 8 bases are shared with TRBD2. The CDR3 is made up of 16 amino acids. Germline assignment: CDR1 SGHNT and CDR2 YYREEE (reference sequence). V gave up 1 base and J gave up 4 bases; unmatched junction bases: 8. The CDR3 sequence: CASSLMREAGPDTQYF. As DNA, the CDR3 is TGTGCCAGCAGCTTGATGCGGGAGGCCGGGCCAGATACGCAGTATTTT.

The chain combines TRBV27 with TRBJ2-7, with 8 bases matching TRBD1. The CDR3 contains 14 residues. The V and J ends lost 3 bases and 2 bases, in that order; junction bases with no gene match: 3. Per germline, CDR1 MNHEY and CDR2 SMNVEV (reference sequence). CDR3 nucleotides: TGTGCCAGCAGTTTGGGACAGGCAACCTACGAGCAGTACTTC. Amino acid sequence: CASSLGQATYEQYF.

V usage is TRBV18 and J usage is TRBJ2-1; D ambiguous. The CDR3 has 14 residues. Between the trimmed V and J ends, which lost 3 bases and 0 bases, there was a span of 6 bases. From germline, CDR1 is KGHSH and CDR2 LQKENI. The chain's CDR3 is CASSPQVSYNEQFF. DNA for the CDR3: TGTGCCAGCTCACCTCAGGTCTCCTACAATGAGCAGTTCTTC.

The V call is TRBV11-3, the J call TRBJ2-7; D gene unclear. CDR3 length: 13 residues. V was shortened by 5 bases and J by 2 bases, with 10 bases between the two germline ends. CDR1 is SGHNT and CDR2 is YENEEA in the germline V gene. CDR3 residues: CASSGRGPYEQYF. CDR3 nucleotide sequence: TGTGCCAGCAGCGGCCGCGGTCCCTACGAGCAGTACTTC.

In DNA, the CDR3 is TGTGCCAGCAGCTTGTCGGGTCGGGAGACCCAGTACTTC. Translated, it gives CASSLSGRETQYF. The chain joins TRBV11-1 to TRBJ2-5; D is ambiguous. The CDR3 totals 13 residues. Trimming pared 3 bases from V and 5 bases from J, leaving 10 bases between. Per germline, CDR1 SGHAT and CDR2 FQDESV (reference sequence).

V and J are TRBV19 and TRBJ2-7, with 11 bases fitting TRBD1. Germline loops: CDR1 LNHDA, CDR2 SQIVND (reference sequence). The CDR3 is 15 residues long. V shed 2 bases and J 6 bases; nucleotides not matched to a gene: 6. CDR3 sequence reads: CASSIFGQGAFEQYF. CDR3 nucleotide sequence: TGTGCCAGTAGTATATTCGGACAGGGGGCGTTCGAGCAGTACTTC.

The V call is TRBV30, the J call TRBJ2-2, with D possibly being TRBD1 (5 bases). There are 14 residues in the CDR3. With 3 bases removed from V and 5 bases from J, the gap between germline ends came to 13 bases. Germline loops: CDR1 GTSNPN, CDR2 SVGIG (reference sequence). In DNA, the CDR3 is TGTGCCTGGAGGGTTCAGGGATGGACCGGGGAGCTGTTTTTT. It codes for CAWRVQGWTGELFF.

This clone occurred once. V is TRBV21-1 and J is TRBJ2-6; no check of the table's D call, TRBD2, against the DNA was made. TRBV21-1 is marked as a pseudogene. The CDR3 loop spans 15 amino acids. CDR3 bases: TGTGCCAGCCGTCCTACTCGTTTTAGGGCCAACGTCCTGACTTTC. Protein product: CASRPTRFRANVLTF.

Here the CDR3 reads CASSLVLAGVLSYNEQFF. The CDR3 DNA reads TGTGCCAGCAGCTTAGTGCTAGCGGGAGTGCTCTCCTACAATGAGCAGTTCTTC. This chain joins TRBV7-8 and TRBJ2-1; 10 bases fit TRBD2. Germline V gene sequence: CDR1 SGHVS, CDR2 FQNEAQ. The CDR3 has 18 residues. V lost 1 base, J lost 0 bases, and 6 bases stayed unmatched. Looking up the rest from reference TRBV7-8 and TRBJ2-1 gives the full variable domain: GAGVSQSPRYKVAKRGQDVALRCDPISGHVSLFWYQQALGQGPEFLTYFQNEAQLDKSGLPSDRFFAERPEGSVSTLKIQRTQQEDSAVYLCASSLVLAGVLSYNEQFFGPGTRLTVL.

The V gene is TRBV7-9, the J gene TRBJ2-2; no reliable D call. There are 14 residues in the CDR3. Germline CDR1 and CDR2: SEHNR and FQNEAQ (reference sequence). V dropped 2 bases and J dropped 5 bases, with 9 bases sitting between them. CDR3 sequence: CASSLFGGTGELFF. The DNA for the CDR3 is TGTGCCAGCAGCTTATTCGGCGGAACCGGGGAGCTGTTTTTT.

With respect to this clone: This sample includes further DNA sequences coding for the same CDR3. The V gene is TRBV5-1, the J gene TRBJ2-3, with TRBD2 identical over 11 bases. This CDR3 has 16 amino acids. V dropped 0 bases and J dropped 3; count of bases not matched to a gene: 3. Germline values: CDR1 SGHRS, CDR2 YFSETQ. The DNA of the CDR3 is TGCGCCAGCAGCTTGGGAGCTAGCGGGAGGACAGATACGCAGTATTTT. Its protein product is CASSLGASGRTDTQYF.

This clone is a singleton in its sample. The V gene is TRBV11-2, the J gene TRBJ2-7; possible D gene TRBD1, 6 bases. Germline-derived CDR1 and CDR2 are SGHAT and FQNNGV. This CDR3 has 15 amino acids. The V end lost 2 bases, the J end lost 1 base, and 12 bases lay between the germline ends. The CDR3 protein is CASSLKGDHSYEQYF. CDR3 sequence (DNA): TGTGCCAGCAGCTTAAAGGGGGACCATTCCTACGAGCAGTACTTC.

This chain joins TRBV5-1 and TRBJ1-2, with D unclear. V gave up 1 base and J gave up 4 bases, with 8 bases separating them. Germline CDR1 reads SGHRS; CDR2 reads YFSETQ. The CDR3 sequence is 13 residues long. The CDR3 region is CASSLNEAYGYTF. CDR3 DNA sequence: TGCGCCAGCAGCTTGAATGAAGCCTATGGCTACACCTTC. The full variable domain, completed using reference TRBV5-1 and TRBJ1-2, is KAGVTQTPRYLIKTRGQQVTLSCSPISGHRSVSWYQQTPGQGLQFLFEYFSETQRNKGNFPGRFSGRQFSNSRSEMNVSTLELGDSALYLCASSLNEAYGYTFGSGTRLTVV.

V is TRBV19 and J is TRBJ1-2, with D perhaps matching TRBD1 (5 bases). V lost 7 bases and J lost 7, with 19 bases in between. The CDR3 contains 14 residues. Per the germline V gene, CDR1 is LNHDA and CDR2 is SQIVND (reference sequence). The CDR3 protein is CASTTGLPGGGYTF. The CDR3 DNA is TGTGCCAGTACCACGGGGCTCCCAGGTGGTGGCTACACCTTC.

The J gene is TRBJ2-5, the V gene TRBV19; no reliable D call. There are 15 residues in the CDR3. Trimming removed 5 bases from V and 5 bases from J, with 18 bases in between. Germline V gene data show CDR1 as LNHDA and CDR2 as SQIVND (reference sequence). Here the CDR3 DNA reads TGTGCCAGTAGTTCCCGGGCCTCGCAGGAGGAGACCCAGTACTTC. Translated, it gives CASSSRASQEETQYF.

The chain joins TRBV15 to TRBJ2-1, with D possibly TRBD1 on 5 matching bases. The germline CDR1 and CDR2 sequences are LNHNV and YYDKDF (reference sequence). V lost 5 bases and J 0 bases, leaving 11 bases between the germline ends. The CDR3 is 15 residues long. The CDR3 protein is CATSEGVFSYNEQFF. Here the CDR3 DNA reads TGTGCCACCAGCGAAGGGGTTTTCTCCTACAATGAGCAGTTCTTC.

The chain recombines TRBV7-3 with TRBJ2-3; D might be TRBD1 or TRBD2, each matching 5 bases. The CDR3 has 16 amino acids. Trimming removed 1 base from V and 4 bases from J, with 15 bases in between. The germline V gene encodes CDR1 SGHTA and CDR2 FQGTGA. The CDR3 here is CASSLIGVEASDTQYF. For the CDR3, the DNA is TGTGCCAGCAGCTTAATAGGGGTGGAGGCGTCAGATACGCAGTATTTT.